A selection of T cell receptor beta chains follows, all from one sample in a study of neurological immune-mediated disorders. Each CDR3 protein gets one entry after TCRdb re-called the 5' RACE reads with MiXCR. The table lists 71,000 or so distinct CDR3 sequences, approximately 5% of them singletons. What was sequenced was PBMCs. These TCRs come from a woman in her twenties or thirties with multiple sclerosis. Each CDR3 is given with its conserved first and last residue. The order of the fields is D gene, V gene, clone size, J gene, CDR3 protein, CDR3 DNA. A D gene is named only where the DNA matches it firmly. The listing skips clone size in some rows; elsewhere it reads once, few, many or a size class.

TRBD2	TRBV5-1	few	TRBJ2-1	CASSWEGSGEQFF	TGCGCCAGCAGCTGGGAGGGGAGCGGTGAGCAGTTCTTC
TRBD1	TRBV30	many	TRBJ1-2	CASTGEYGYTF	TGTGCCTCGACAGGGGAGTATGGCTACACCTTC
.	TRBV5-6	many	TRBJ1-5	CASSLLGLTSNQPQHF	TGTGCCAGCAGCTTGTTGGGTCTGACAAGTAATCAGCCCCAGCATTTT
.	TRBV5-5	few	TRBJ1-5	CASSPGAGTGRNQPQHF	TGTGCCAGCAGCCCCGGGGCGGGGACGGGACGCAATCAGCCCCAGCATTTT
TRBD1	TRBV7-8	.	TRBJ1-4	CASSRGGATNEKLFF	TGTGCCAGCAGCCGAGGGGGCGCAACTAATGAAAAACTGTTTTTT
.	TRBV20-1	medium-sized	TRBJ2-3	CSFQASGKGTDTQYF	TGCAGCTTCCAAGCCTCCGGGAAGGGCACAGATACGCAGTATTTT
.	TRBV20-1	.	TRBJ1-5	CSARERGYSNQPQHF	TGCAGTGCTAGAGAAAGGGGTTATAGCAATCAGCCCCAGCATTTT
.	TRBV6-5	many	TRBJ2-2	CASGADTGELFF	TGTGCCTCAGGGGCTGACACCGGGGAGCTGTTTTTT
.	TRBV7-2	few	TRBJ1-6	CASSLGDNNSPLHF	TGTGCCAGCAGCTTAGGTGACAATAATTCACCCCTCCACTTT
TRBD2	TRBV7-2	many	TRBJ2-7	CASSLPTIAGGVGDEQYF	TGTGCCAGCAGTTTGCCAACCATAGCGGGAGGAGTGGGGGACGAGCAGTACTTC
.	TRBV5-6	few	TRBJ2-1	CASSLDSKQFF	TGTGCCAGCAGCTTGGACAGTAAGCAGTTCTTC
.	TRBV28	many	TRBJ1-1	CASSSLTGKVEAFF	TGTGCCAGCAGTTCGCTCACAGGGAAAGTGGAGGCTTTCTTT
.	TRBV3-1	many	TRBJ2-1	CASSQVGGPRGRIYNEQFF	TGTGCCAGCAGCCAAGTGGGAGGGCCCCGGGGGCGCATCTACAATGAGCAGTTCTTC
.	TRBV2	.	TRBJ2-3	CASSDPVISGPGPQYF	TGTGCCAGCAGTGACCCCGTGATTAGCGGCCCGGGGCCGCAGTATTTT
.	TRBV20-1	many	TRBJ2-5	CSATGLATQETQYF	TGCAGTGCTACAGGGTTAGCGACCCAAGAGACCCAGTACTTC
.	TRBV5-1	many	TRBJ2-3	CASSVQGGWGTDTQYF	TGCGCCAGCAGCGTACAGGGAGGCTGGGGCACAGATACGCAGTATTTT
.	TRBV28	many	TRBJ2-4	CASSLEPGVKNIQYF	TGTGCCAGCAGTTTGGAACCGGGAGTGAAAAACATTCAGTACTTC
.	TRBV5-1	many	TRBJ2-1	CASFIAGANEQFF	TGCGCCAGCTTCATTGCGGGGGCCAATGAGCAGTTCTTC
TRBD2	TRBV5-1	many	TRBJ2-5	CASSLGTSGQETQYF	TGCGCCAGCAGCTTGGGAACTAGCGGCCAAGAGACCCAGTACTTC
TRBD2	TRBV20-1	many	TRBJ2-1	CSALYPGTSNEQFF	TGCAGTGCTTTATACCCCGGGACTAGCAATGAGCAGTTCTTC
TRBD2	TRBV27	many	TRBJ2-7	CASSPGLVGYEQYF	TGTGCCAGCAGTCCCGGACTAGTTGGGTACGAGCAGTACTTC
.	TRBV27	many	TRBJ1-2	CASSRTIANYGYTF	TGTGCCAGCAGCCGGACGATAGCAAACTATGGCTACACCTTC
.	TRBV7-8	many	TRBJ1-1	CASSLESGGWDTEAFF	TGTGCCAGCAGCTTAGAGTCCGGGGGCTGGGACACTGAAGCTTTCTTT
.	TRBV5-1	many	TRBJ1-1	CASSLDGINTEAFF	TGCGCCAGCAGCTTGGACGGGATCAACACTGAAGCTTTCTTT
TRBD2	TRBV5-1	many	TRBJ2-7	CASSPSRTSVFFEGYEQYF	TGCGCCAGCAGCCCTAGTCGTACTAGCGTTTTCTTCGAAGGGTACGAGCAGTACTTC
.	TRBV20-1	many	TRBJ2-7	CSARDPLRGAYEQYF	TGCAGTGCTAGAGATCCCCTACGAGGGGCCTACGAGCAGTACTTC
.	TRBV7-2	many	TRBJ2-3	CASSAGTSPDTQYF	TGTGCCAGCAGCGCCGGAACCAGCCCAGATACGCAGTATTTT
.	TRBV12-3/TRBV12-4	many	TRBJ2-2	CASRRRAQTGELFF	TGTGCCAGCAGACGGCGGGCACAAACCGGGGAGCTGTTTTTT
.	TRBV20-1	many	TRBJ2-5	CSSSGGRQETQYF	TGCAGTTCCTCAGGGGGGCGTCAAGAGACCCAGTACTTC
TRBD2	TRBV20-1	many	TRBJ2-1	CSARDLAGIYNEQFF	TGCAGTGCTAGAGATTTAGCGGGGATTTACAATGAGCAGTTCTTC
.	TRBV10-3	many	TRBJ2-3	CAISERPGDTQYF	TGTGCCATCAGTGAGCGTCCGGGAGATACGCAGTATTTT
.	TRBV5-1	many	TRBJ2-7	CASSSGYYEQYF	TGCGCCAGCAGCTCGGGTTACTACGAGCAGTACTTC
TRBD2	TRBV5-1	many	TRBJ2-1	CASSFQLAGDLIF	TGCGCCAGCAGCTTCCAGCTAGCGGGAGATTTGATCTTC
TRBD2	TRBV24-1	many	TRBJ2-5	CATSVKSSGSFGETQYF	TGTGCCACCAGTGTCAAGTCTAGCGGGAGCTTTGGGGAGACCCAGTACTTC
TRBD2	TRBV5-1	many	TRBJ2-3	CASSLPLAGGVTDTQYF	TGCGCCAGCAGCCTCCCTCTAGCGGGAGGGGTCACAGATACGCAGTATTTT
TRBD2	TRBV28	many	TRBJ2-3	CASSAIGTSVFSTDTQYF	TGTGCCAGCAGTGCAATCGGGACTAGCGTTTTCTCCACAGATACGCAGTATTTT
TRBD1	TRBV19	many	TRBJ1-5	CASSRQGATWGEPQHF	TGTGCCAGTAGTAGACAGGGTGCAACGTGGGGTGAGCCCCAGCATTTT
TRBD1	TRBV5-1	many	TRBJ2-7	CASSVDVGTGNYEQYF	TGCGCCAGCAGCGTGGACGTCGGGACAGGGAATTACGAGCAGTACTTC
.	TRBV12-3/TRBV12-4	few	TRBJ2-3	CASSRGLGGTDTQYF	TGTGCCAGCAGTCGTGGTCTTGGAGGCACAGATACGCAGTATTTT
.	TRBV20-1	many	TRBJ2-5	CSARSVHKETQYF	TGCAGTGCTAGATCGGTCCACAAAGAGACCCAGTACTTC
.	TRBV7-3	many	TRBJ2-1	CASSLRGRDIAYNEQFF	TGTGCCAGCAGCTTAAGGGGTAGGGACATCGCCTACAATGAGCAGTTCTTC
.	TRBV7-2	many	TRBJ1-5	CASSRPGRGNQPQHF	TGTGCCAGCAGCCGCCCAGGTCGGGGGAATCAGCCCCAGCATTTT
TRBD2	TRBV12-3/TRBV12-4	few	TRBJ2-5	CASSSWETSGGETQYF	TGTGCCAGCAGTTCCTGGGAGACTAGCGGGGGGGAGACCCAGTACTTC
TRBD1	TRBV29-1	few	TRBJ2-3	CSIRDRGPTDTQYF	TGCAGCATACGTGACAGGGGGCCCACAGATACGCAGTATTTT
TRBD1	TRBV10-2	few	TRBJ1-5	CASSSFDRVSQHF	TGCGCCAGCAGTTCCTTCGACAGGGTCTCCCAGCATTTT
TRBD2	TRBV20-1	many	TRBJ2-1	CSAIQVAGGSYNEQFF	TGCAGTGCTATCCAAGTAGCGGGAGGATCTTACAATGAGCAGTTCTTC
TRBD2	TRBV12-3/TRBV12-4	few	TRBJ2-1	CASSLLYAPGLVGGEQFF	TGTGCCAGCAGTCTCCTGTATGCTCCGGGACTAGTCGGCGGTGAGCAGTTCTTC
TRBD1	TRBV20-1	many	TRBJ1-1	CSATGTGSPAVNTEAFF	TGCAGTGCTACCGGGACAGGGAGTCCAGCGGTGAACACTGAAGCTTTCTTT
.	TRBV20-1	many	TRBJ2-5	CSARGGAGQETQYF	TGCAGTGCTAGAGGCGGGGCCGGCCAAGAGACCCAGTACTTC
.	TRBV5-1	many	TRBJ1-1	CASSSPGYTEAFF	TGCGCCAGCAGCTCCCCCGGATACACTGAAGCTTTCTTT
TRBD1	TRBV2	many	TRBJ2-7	CASSAGTGYEQYF	TGTGCCAGCAGTGCCGGGACAGGGTACGAGCAGTACTTC
.	TRBV9	.	TRBJ2-2	CASSFVGPPATGELFF	TGTGCCAGCAGCTTTGTAGGTCCCCCCGCGACCGGGGAGCTGTTTTTT
TRBD2	TRBV12-3/TRBV12-4	many	TRBJ2-3	CASAGLAGTDTQYF	TGTGCCAGCGCCGGACTAGCGGGCACAGATACGCAGTATTTT
TRBD2	TRBV6-2/TRBV6-3	many	TRBJ2-3	CASTNGLAGETDTQYF	TGTGCCAGCACTAATGGACTAGCGGGAGAGACAGATACGCAGTATTTT
.	TRBV5-1	many	TRBJ1-4	CASSKTGTPTNEKLFF	TGCGCCAGCAGTAAAACCGGGACCCCAACTAATGAAAAACTGTTTTTT
TRBD1	TRBV10-3	many	TRBJ1-2	CATPGQGGPFYGYTF	TGTGCCACCCCGGGACAGGGGGGTCCTTTTTATGGCTACACCTTC
.	TRBV5-1	many	TRBJ2-5	CASSSAGTPQETQYF	TGCGCCAGCAGCTCAGCCGGGACCCCCCAGGAGACCCAGTACTTC